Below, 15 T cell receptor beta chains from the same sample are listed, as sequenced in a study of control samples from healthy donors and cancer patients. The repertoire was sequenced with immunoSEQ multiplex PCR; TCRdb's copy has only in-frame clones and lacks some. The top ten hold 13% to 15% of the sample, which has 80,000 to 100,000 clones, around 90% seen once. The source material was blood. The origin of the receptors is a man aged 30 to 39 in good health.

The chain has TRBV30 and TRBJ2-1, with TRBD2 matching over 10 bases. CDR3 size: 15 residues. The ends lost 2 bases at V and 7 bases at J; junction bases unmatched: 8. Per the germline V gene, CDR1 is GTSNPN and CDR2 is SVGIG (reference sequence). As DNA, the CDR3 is TGTGCCTGGAGTTCAGCGGGAGGGCCGGGGAATGAGCAGTTCTTC. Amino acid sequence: CAWSSAGGPGNEQFF.

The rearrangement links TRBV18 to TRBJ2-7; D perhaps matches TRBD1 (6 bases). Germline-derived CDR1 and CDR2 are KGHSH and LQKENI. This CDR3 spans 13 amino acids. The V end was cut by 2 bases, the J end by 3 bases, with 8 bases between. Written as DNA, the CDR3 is TGTGCCAGCTCACCAGGACAGAGCTACGAGCAGTACTTC. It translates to CASSPGQSYEQYF.

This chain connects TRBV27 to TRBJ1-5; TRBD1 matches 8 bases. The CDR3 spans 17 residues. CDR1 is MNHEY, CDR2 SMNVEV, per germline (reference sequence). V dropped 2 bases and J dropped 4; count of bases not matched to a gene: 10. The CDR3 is CASSLIAGGVSNQPQHF. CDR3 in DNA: TGTGCCAGCAGTTTAATCGCAGGGGGCGTTAGTAATCAGCCCCAGCATTTT.

CDR3 coding DNA: TGTGCCAGTAGTTTGGGACAGGGAACTAGCACAGATACGCAGTATTTT. This codes for CASSLGQGTSTDTQYF. The gene calls are TRBV19 and TRBJ2-3; 9 bases align to TRBD1. Germline assignment: CDR1 LNHDA and CDR2 SQIVND (reference sequence). This CDR3 region has 16 residues. V shed 5 bases, J shed 0 bases, and the junction held 6 bases outside the gene matches.

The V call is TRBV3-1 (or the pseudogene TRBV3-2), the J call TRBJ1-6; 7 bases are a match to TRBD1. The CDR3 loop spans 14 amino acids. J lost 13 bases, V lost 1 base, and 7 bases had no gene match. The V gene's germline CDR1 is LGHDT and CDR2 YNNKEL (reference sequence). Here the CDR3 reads CASSQGRGGRPLHF. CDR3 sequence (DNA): TGTGCCAGCAGCCAAGGCAGGGGGGGGCGGCCCCTCCACTTT.

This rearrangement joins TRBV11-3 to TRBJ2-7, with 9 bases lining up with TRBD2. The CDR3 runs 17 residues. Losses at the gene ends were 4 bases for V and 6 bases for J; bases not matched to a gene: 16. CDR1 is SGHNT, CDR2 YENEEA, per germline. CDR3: CASSSPPFSREGREQYF. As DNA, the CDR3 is TGTGCCAGCAGCTCTCCTCCTTTCTCGCGGGAGGGCCGCGAGCAGTACTTC.

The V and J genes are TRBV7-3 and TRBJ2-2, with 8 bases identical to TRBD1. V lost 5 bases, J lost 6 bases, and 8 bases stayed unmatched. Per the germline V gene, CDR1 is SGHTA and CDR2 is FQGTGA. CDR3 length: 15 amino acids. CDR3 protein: CASSAQGAVAGELFF. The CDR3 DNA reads TGTGCCAGCAGCGCGCAGGGGGCAGTGGCCGGGGAGCTGTTTTTT.

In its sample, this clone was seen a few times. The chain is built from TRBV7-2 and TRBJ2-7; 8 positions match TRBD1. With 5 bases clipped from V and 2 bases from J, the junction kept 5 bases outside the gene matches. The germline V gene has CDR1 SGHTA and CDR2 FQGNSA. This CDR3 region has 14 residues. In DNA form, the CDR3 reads TGTGCCAGCAGCGTGACAGGGGTGGCCTACGAGCAGTACTTC. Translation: CASSVTGVAYEQYF.

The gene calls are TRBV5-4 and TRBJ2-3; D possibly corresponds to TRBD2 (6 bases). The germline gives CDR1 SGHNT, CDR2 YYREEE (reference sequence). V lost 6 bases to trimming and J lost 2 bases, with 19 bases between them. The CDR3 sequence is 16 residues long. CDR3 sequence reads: CASTHSPGLHTDTQYF. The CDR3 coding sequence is TGTGCCAGCACCCATTCTCCGGGACTGCACACAGATACGCAGTATTTT.

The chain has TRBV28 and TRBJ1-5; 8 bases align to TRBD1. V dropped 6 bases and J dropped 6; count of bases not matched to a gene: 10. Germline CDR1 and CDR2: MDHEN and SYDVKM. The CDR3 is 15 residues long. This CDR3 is CASSLPTGVVQPQHF. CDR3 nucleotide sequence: TGTGCCAGCAGCTTACCGACAGGGGTGGTTCAGCCCCAGCATTTT.

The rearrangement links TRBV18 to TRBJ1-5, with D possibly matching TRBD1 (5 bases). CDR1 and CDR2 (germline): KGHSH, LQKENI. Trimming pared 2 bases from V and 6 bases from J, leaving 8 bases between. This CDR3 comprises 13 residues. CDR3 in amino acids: CASSPAGTQPQHF. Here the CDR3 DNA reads TGTGCCAGCTCACCAGCAGGGACTCAGCCCCAGCATTTT. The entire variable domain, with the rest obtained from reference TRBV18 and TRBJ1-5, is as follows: NAGVMQNPRHLVRRRGQEARLRCSPMKGHSHVYWYRQLPEEGLKFMVYLQKENIIDESGMPKERFSAEFPKEGPSILRIQQVVRGDSAAYFCASSPAGTQPQHFGDGTRLSIL.

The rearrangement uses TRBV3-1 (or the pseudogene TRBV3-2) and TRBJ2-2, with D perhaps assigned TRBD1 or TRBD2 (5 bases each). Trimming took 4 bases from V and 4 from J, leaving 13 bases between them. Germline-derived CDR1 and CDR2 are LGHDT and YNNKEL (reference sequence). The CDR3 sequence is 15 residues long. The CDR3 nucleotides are TGTGCCAGCAGCCCCCCCCCGGGGCGCACCGGGGAGCTGTTTTTT. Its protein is CASSPPPGRTGELFF.

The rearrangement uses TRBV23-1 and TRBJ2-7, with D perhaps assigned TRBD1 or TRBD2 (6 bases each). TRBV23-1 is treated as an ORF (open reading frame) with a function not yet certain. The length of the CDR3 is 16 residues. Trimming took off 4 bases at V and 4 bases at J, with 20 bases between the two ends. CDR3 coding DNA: TGCGCCAGCAGTCGGCCCTTGGGGGGCCTTTTGTACGAGCAGTACTTC. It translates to CASSRPLGGLLYEQYF.

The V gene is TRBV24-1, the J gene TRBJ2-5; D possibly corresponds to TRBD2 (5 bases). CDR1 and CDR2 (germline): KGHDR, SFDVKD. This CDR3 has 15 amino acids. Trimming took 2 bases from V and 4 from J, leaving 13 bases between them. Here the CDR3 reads CATSDSPLAGETQYF. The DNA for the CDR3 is TGTGCCACCAGTGATTCTCCTCTAGCTGGAGAGACCCAGTACTTC.

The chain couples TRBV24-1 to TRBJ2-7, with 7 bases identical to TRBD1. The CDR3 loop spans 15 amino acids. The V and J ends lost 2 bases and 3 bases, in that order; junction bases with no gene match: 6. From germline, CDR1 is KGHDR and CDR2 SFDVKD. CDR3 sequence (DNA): TGTGCCACCAGTGATTACAGGGGCTCGATCTACGAGCAGTACTTC. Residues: CATSDYRGSIYEQYF.